The 18 T cell receptor beta chains presented below share a single source sample, sequenced in a study of shared clonotypes between healthy human individuals. The method was immunoSEQ multiplex PCR; TCRdb's version includes in-frame clones alone and lacks a portion of them. The sample yields 450,000 to 500,000 clones, approximately 81% seen once. The sample comprised PBMCs. The receptors were gathered from a woman aged 40 to 50 in good health. Some clones in this sample may be carry-over from other donors' samples.

This chain uses TRBV28 with TRBJ1-2; TRBD1 is a possible D gene (5 bases). Trimming removed 7 bases at V and 8 bases at J, with 20 bases between. Germline V lookup: CDR1 MDHEN, CDR2 SYDVKM. The CDR3 totals 14 residues. This CDR3 reads CASTPSTETGGYTF. The DNA of the CDR3 is TGTGCCAGCACCCCGTCGACAGAAACTGGGGGCTACACCTTC.

This clone occurred many times. The J gene is TRBJ1-1, the V gene TRBV30, with 7 bases that match TRBD1. This CDR3 contains 16 residues. Germline-derived CDR1 and CDR2 are GTSNPN and SVGIG (reference sequence). V was pared by 5 bases and J by 4 bases, with 16 bases of the junction left unmatched. CDR3 sequence reads: CAWQFLPTGRSTEAFF. CDR3 DNA: TGTGCCTGGCAATTTCTCCCGACAGGGAGGAGCACTGAAGCTTTCTTT.

The chain couples TRBV6-1 to TRBJ2-7; 8 nucleotides match TRBD2. Germline V gene sequence: CDR1 MNHNS, CDR2 SASEGT. This CDR3 comprises 15 residues. Unmatched junction bases numbered 6, after V lost 4 bases and J lost 1 base. The CDR3 DNA reads as TGTGCCAGCAGTGCGGGAGGGCAAGGGTCCTACGAGCAGTACTTC. Its translation: CASSAGGQGSYEQYF.

V gene TRBV10-3 combines with J gene TRBJ2-7; 7 bases agree with TRBD2. The CDR3 contains 16 residues. Trimming took 3 bases from V and 2 from J; bases not matched to a gene: 10. From germline, CDR1 is ENHRY and CDR2 SYGVKD. The CDR3 DNA is TGTGCCATCAGTGAAAGGGGTAGCGGGTTGCCCTACGAGCAGTACTTC. Translation: CAISERGSGLPYEQYF.

The V call is TRBV2, the J call TRBJ2-7, with TRBD1 matching over 10 bases. The V gene end was trimmed by 6 bases and the J gene end by 1 base; junction bases not matched to a gene: 6. Germline CDR1 is SNHLY and CDR2 is FYNNEI. There are 15 residues in the CDR3. Written as DNA, the CDR3 is TGTGCCAGCAGACCGGACAGGGGGAATTCCTACGAGCAGTACTTC. Translating gives CASRPDRGNSYEQYF. Drawing the rest from reference TRBV2 and TRBJ2-7, the complete variable domain is EPEVTQTPSHQVTQMGQEVILRCVPISNHLYFYWYRQILGQKVEFLVSFYNNEISEKSEIFDDQFSVERPDGSNFTLKIRSTKLEDSAMYFCASRPDRGNSYEQYFGPGTRLTVT.

The genes are TRBV5-1 and TRBJ2-2; perhaps TRBD1 as D (6 bases). The CDR3 is 15 residues long. CDR1 is SGHRS and CDR2 is YFSETQ in the germline V gene. V shed 4 bases and J shed 1 base, with 11 bases lying between them. The CDR3 region is CASSVTGRNTGELFF. The CDR3 DNA is TGCGCCAGCAGCGTCACAGGGAGGAACACCGGGGAGCTGTTTTTT.

This chain links TRBV19 with TRBJ2-5; D is unclear. The CDR3 is 11 residues long. The germline V and J ends were trimmed by 6 bases and 5 bases, with 7 bases remaining between them. CDR1 LNHDA and CDR2 SQIVND come from the germline V gene (reference sequence). CDR3 in DNA: TGTGCCAGTAGGTACGGGGAGACCCAGTACTTC. Amino acids: CASRYGETQYF.

This clone was counted between two and nine times. The chain combines TRBV10-2 with TRBJ1-1; 9 bases agree with TRBD1. Germline V gene sequence: CDR1 WSHSY, CDR2 SAAADI. CDR3 length: 14 residues. Trimming cost V 2 bases and J 5 bases; bases outside gene matches: 3. CDR3 in DNA: TGCGCCAGCAGTGAGACAGGGGGCGGGACTGAAGCTTTCTTT. Its translation: CASSETGGGTEAFF.

The chain has TRBV10-3 and TRBJ1-1; D call uncertain. Trimming took off 3 bases at V and 3 bases at J, with 11 bases between the two ends. CDR1 is ENHRY and CDR2 is SYGVKD in the germline V gene. CDR3 length equals 14 residues. CDR3 in DNA: TGTGCCATCAGTGACAGGCTAGGGTACACTGAAGCTTTCTTT. Translating it yields CAISDRLGYTEAFF.

This sequence joins TRBV7-8 and TRBJ2-1; D possibly corresponds to TRBD1 (5 bases). V was clipped by 4 bases and J by 6 bases, with 16 bases between them. CDR3 length equals 15 residues. Per the germline V gene, CDR1 is SGHVS and CDR2 is FQNEAQ. In nucleotides, the CDR3 is TGTGCCAGCAGCTCCCTGGAGACAGTGATCAATGAGCAGTTCTTC. Encoded protein: CASSSLETVINEQFF.

The V and J genes are TRBV7-2 and TRBJ2-7, with a tentative D call TRBD1 (5 bases). This CDR3 has 14 amino acids. Germline values: CDR1 SGHTA, CDR2 FQGNSA. Trimming stripped 2 bases from V and 3 bases from J, with 11 bases between. The CDR3 protein is CASSLTGRGYEQYF. The CDR3 DNA is TGTGCCAGCAGCTTAACAGGCCGTGGCTACGAGCAGTACTTC.

As for this clone: Given a far larger clone just one base away, this is likely a sequencing read error. The chain employs TRBV7-2 and TRBJ1-1, with 7 bases that match TRBD1. This CDR3 spans 13 amino acids. The germline V gene has CDR1 SGHTA and CDR2 FQGNSA. In nucleotides, the CDR3 is TGTGCCGGCAGCTTAGTTAGGGGGCGAGAAGCTTTCTTT. Encoded protein: CAGSLVRGREAFF.

This chain uses TRBV29-1 with TRBJ1-1; the D is unclear. The CDR3 covers 8 residues. The V gene's germline CDR1 is SQVTM and CDR2 ANQGSEA. The CDR3: CHDGYAFF. Here the CDR3 DNA reads TGCCACGACGGGTATGCTTTCTTT.

This chain joins TRBV11-1 and TRBJ2-2; no reliable D call. The germline V and J ends were trimmed by 3 bases and 2 bases, with 10 bases remaining between them. Per germline, CDR1 SGHAT and CDR2 FQDESV (reference sequence). This CDR3 has 15 amino acids. The DNA for the CDR3 is TGTGCCAGCAGCTTCGTGACTGGAAACACCGGGGAGCTGTTTTTT. Protein sequence: CASSFVTGNTGELFF. The whole variable domain, remainder taken from reference TRBV11-1 and TRBJ2-2, is EAEVAQSPRYKITEKSQAVAFWCDPISGHATLYWYRQILGQGPELLVQFQDESVVDDSQLPKDRFSAERLKGVDSTLKIQPAELGDSAMYLCASSFVTGNTGELFFGEGSRLTVL.

V usage is TRBV6-5 and J usage is TRBJ2-2; TRBD1 might be the D (5 bases). Trimming removed 7 bases at V and 8 bases at J, with 8 bases between. The CDR3 sequence is 11 residues long. Germline CDR1 is MNHEY and CDR2 is SVGAGI. The CDR3 loop is CASKRQGELFF. In DNA form, the CDR3 reads TGTGCCAGCAAACGACAGGGGGAGCTGTTTTTT.

In its sample, this clone was seen once. This chain connects TRBV28 to TRBJ1-2; D remains unclear. CDR1 is MDHEN, CDR2 SYDVKM, per germline. This CDR3 contains 12 residues. V lost 5 bases, J lost 8 bases, and 12 bases lay in between. The CDR3 DNA reads as TGTGCCAGCAGTAAGTCCAGTTTGGGCTACACCTTC. It translates to CASSKSSLGYTF.

Note on this clone: Other DNA sequences from this sample encode an identical CDR3 as well. The chain recombines TRBV6-5 with TRBJ1-1, with 8 nucleotides matching TRBD1. CDR1 MNHEY and CDR2 SVGAGI come from the germline V gene. The junction had 7 bases not matched to a gene; V was cut back by 4 bases and J by 3 bases. The CDR3 consists of 15 residues. DNA of the CDR3: TGTGCCAGCAGTTCGGGACAGGTGTTCTACACTGAAGCTTTCTTT. This sequence encodes CASSSGQVFYTEAFF.

The J gene is TRBJ1-1, the V gene TRBV6-5; the match to TRBD1 covers 7 bases. This CDR3 spans 12 amino acids. Trimming at V came to 8 bases and at J to 1 base, leaving 1 base not matched to a gene. The germline CDR1 and CDR2 sequences are MNHEY and SVGAGI. CDR3 region: CASRQGNTEAFF. In DNA form, the CDR3 reads TGTGCCAGCCGACAGGGGAACACTGAAGCTTTCTTT.